The entry that follows covers one T cell receptor (beta chain) sequence. This clonotype was counted between two and nine times. Its antigen specificity is not known. Per-base qualities were not stored, and no clone one base away is much larger. This entry comes from a study of T-cell reconstitution after alpha-beta-depleted transplantation in children (dated by TCRdb to 2016 to 2017). Context from the whole study: Using TCR repertoire profiling, the study quantitatively followed how T-cell immune reconstitution unfolded in children after TCRalphabeta/CD19-depleted allogeneic hematopoietic cell transplantation.

Summary of the overall study and its limitations: The high TCRbeta diversity at day 60 in some patients was ascribed to recipient T cells and intrathymic progenitors that had survived conditioning. Apparently early alphabetaT-cell count recovery about two months after transplant reportedly relied on only several hundred rapidly expanded clones derived from non-depleted graft cells. Hyperexpanded clone frequencies declined over subsequent months; after one year, T-cell counts and TCRbeta diversity were mostly attributed to newly produced T cells.

Libraries were made using PCR. Sequencing took place on an Illumina HiSeq 2500. To normalize quantification of the TCRbeta repertoire, the TCR libraries were built with molecular barcoding that relied on unique molecular identifiers. TCRdb reprocessed the public reads (quality trimming at Q25 with fastp, clone calling with MiXCR) and kept in-frame beta chains. For every CDR3 protein sequence, its rows merge into one entry that carries the most common genes and DNA. The sample table holds about 870,000 distinct CDR3 sequences, of which 16% were seen once. Jointly, the top ten make up approximately 5% of the sample. The sample's treatment or condition, from its label and the paper: allogeneic hematopoietic cell transplantation with graft depleted of TCRalphabeta T cells and CD19 B cells. The children who served as transplant recipients had been given grafts of TCRalphabeta/CD19-depleted allogeneic hematopoietic cells.

The input for sequencing was PBMCs, mostly from graft donor cells, taken 360 days after TCRalphabeta/CD19-depleted stem cell transplant. The clonotype originates from a male patient aged 10 to 17 who had a stem cell transplant for acute lymphoblastic leukemia, so the T cells may come from the graft donor.

The CDR3 reads as follows: CASSQAQSLGAQHF. In nucleotides, the sequence is TGCGCCAGCAGCCAAGCGCAGTCTCTTGGAGCCCAGCATTTT. Here the chain combines TRBV4-1 and TRBJ1-5, with the D gene not clear enough to name. The V end loses 1 base and the J end loses 11 bases, and a stretch of 15 bases separates them. Reading from cysteine to phenylalanine, the CDR3 counts 14 amino acids. The retained sequence is limited to the CDR3, 42 bases, with the frame set at the first base. From the germline V gene, CDR1 is MGHRA and CDR2 is YSYEKL.